A selection of T cell receptor beta chains follows, all from one sample in a study of metastatic and nonmetastatic thyroid tumors. Via MiXCR, TCRdb re-called the PCR reads. The data contain about 12,000 clones, 25% to 40% of them singletons. Sequenced sample: tumor tissue. The source is a female donor with papillary thyroid cancer or a benign thyroid nodule (not recorded which). Some clones in this sample may be carry-over from other donors' samples. Both conserved end residues are part of each CDR3. The D gene is left open where the match is weak. Clone size is stated in some rows and not others, as once, few, many or a class when expanded.

TRBJ2-3 | . | TRBV28 | . | CASSLPPHQGSTQYF | TGTGCCAGCAGTTTACCACCTCATCAGGGTAGTACGCAGTATTTT
TRBJ1-5 | TRBD1 | TRBV19 | medium-sized | CATTWDRDWHF | TGTGCCACCACATGGGACAGGGATTGGCATTTT
TRBJ2-7 | TRBD2 | TRBV6-1 | . | CASRLAGATTYEQYF | TGTGCCAGCAGACTAGCGGGAGCCACAACCTACGAGCAGTACTTC
TRBJ2-1 | . | TRBV7-3 | . | CASSLTRRADEQFF | TGTGCCAGCAGCTTAACTAGGAGGGCAGATGAGCAGTTCTTC
TRBJ2-7 | TRBD1 | TRBV2 | few | CASIMRTGTYEQYF | TGTGCCAGCATTATGAGGACAGGTACCTACGAGCAGTACTTC
TRBJ2-7 | . | TRBV6-2/TRBV6-3 | few | CASSPRGYEQYF | TGTGCCAGCAGTCCGCGCGGTTACGAGCAGTACTTC
TRBJ1-1 | . | TRBV6-2/TRBV6-3 | few | CASIYSNLNEAFF | TGTGCCAGCATTTACTCGAACCTGAATGAAGCTTTCTTT
TRBJ2-3 | . | TRBV20-1 | many | CSARAFAVADTQYF | TGCAGTGCTAGAGCGTTCGCGGTAGCGGATACGCAGTATTTT
TRBJ2-7 | . | TRBV6-2/TRBV6-3 | . | CASSSGRRAEQYF | TGTGCCAGCAGCTCGGGTCGTAGGGCCGAGCAGTACTTC
TRBJ2-4 | . | TRBV19 | medium-sized | CASTSRDIQYF | TGTGCCAGTACCTCCCGGGACATTCAGTACTTC
TRBJ2-7 | TRBD1 | TRBV19 | . | CASSISGTASYEQYF | TGTGCCAGTAGTATATCCGGGACAGCCTCCTACGAGCAGTACTTC
TRBJ2-1 | TRBD1 | TRBV6-5 | medium-sized | CASSYLPDRGAYNEQFF | TGTGCCAGCAGTTACCTCCCTGACAGGGGAGCCTACAATGAGCAGTTCTTC
TRBJ2-1 | TRBD2 | TRBV20-1 | medium-sized | CSARLAGVGGEQFF | TGCAGTGCTCGGCTAGCGGGAGTGGGCGGTGAGCAGTTCTTC
TRBJ2-1 | TRBD2 | TRBV6-1 | . | CASMVTSGSGHEQFF | TGTGCCAGCATGGTAACTAGCGGGAGTGGCCATGAGCAGTTCTTC
TRBJ2-7 | . | TRBV10-3 | few | CAISGRQFDEQYF | TGTGCCATCAGTGGACGGCAGTTCGACGAGCAGTACTTC
TRBJ2-7 | . | TRBV7-8 | . | CASSLDVGGAYEQYF | TGTGCCAGCAGCTTAGACGTGGGAGGAGCCTACGAGCAGTACTTC
TRBJ1-1 | . | TRBV6-1 | . | CASSEPHMLSEAFF | TGTGCCAGCAGCGAACCCCATATGTTAAGTGAAGCTTTCTTT
TRBJ2-3 | . | TRBV6-5 | . | CASSFGWPTDTQYF | TGTGCCAGCAGTTTCGGATGGCCCACAGATACGCAGTATTTT
TRBJ1-1 | . | TRBV5-1 | medium-sized | CASSLGFIGRPEAFF | TGCGCCAGCAGCTTGGGGTTTATAGGGCGCCCTGAAGCTTTCTTT
TRBJ1-5 | . | TRBV20-1 | . | CSARDRPATSQPQHF | TGCAGTGCTAGAGATCGGCCAGCAACGAGTCAGCCCCAGCATTTT
TRBJ1-2 | . | TRBV11-3 | . | CASSPGPDYGYTF | TGTGCCAGCAGCCCGGGACCGGACTATGGCTACACCTTC
TRBJ2-3 | TRBD1 | TRBV6-1 | . | CASSKTGGDTDTQYF | TGTGCCAGCAGCAAGACAGGGGGAGACACAGATACGCAGTATTTT
TRBJ2-7 | . | TRBV5-8 | once | CASSPPNGSSSYEQYF | TGTGCCAGCAGCCCCCCCAACGGCTCGAGCTCCTATGAGCAGTACTTC
TRBJ2-1 | TRBD2 | TRBV28 | few | CASSLKTSGFYNEQFF | TGTGCCAGCAGTTTAAAGACTAGCGGGTTCTACAATGAGCAGTTCTTC
TRBJ2-1 | TRBD1 | TRBV7-3 | many | CASSLSGTVDEQFF | TGTGCCAGCAGCTTGTCCGGGACAGTCGATGAGCAGTTCTTC
TRBJ2-5 | TRBD2 | TRBV12-3/TRBV12-4 | . | CASSLWGGASGGQVQTQYF | TGTGCCAGCAGTTTGTGGGGTGGGGCTAGCGGGGGACAAGTGCAGACCCAGTACTTC
TRBJ2-3 | TRBD2 | TRBV11-1 | many | CASSAHSGRTDTQYF | TGTGCCAGCAGCGCTCATAGCGGGAGGACAGATACGCAGTATTTT
TRBJ1-4 | . | TRBV20-1 | many | CSARRGARGEKLFF | TGCAGTGCTAGAAGGGGGGCGCGGGGTGAAAAACTGTTTTTT
TRBJ2-7 | TRBD2 | TRBV18 | . | CASSREGTSGTYEQYF | TGTGCCAGCTCGCGGGAAGGGACTAGCGGGACCTACGAGCAGTACTTC
TRBJ2-3 | TRBD2 | TRBV20-1 | few | CSARDDPRTSGHTDTQYF | TGCAGTGCTAGAGATGACCCTCGGACTAGCGGCCACACAGATACGCAGTATTTT
TRBJ2-3 | TRBD2 | TRBV20-1 | . | CSARFGGGNTDTQYF | TGCAGTGCTCGTTTTGGGGGGGGAAACACAGATACGCAGTATTTT
TRBJ2-7 | TRBD1 | TRBV7-3 | medium-sized | CASSIGTGSEQYF | TGTGCCAGCAGCATCGGGACAGGGAGCGAGCAGTACTTC
TRBJ2-2 | TRBD1 | TRBV6-1 | few | CASRRTGSTGELFF | TGTGCCAGCAGAAGGACAGGATCCACCGGGGAGCTGTTTTTT
TRBJ1-2 | TRBD1 | TRBV18 | few | CASSGTGDGYTF | TGTGCCAGCTCCGGGACAGGCGATGGCTACACCTTC
TRBJ1-3 | TRBD1 | TRBV27 | many | CASLIRDREDTIYF | TGTGCCAGCTTAATAAGGGACAGGGAGGACACCATATATTTT
TRBJ1-3 | . | TRBV6-1 | few | CASSDALGSGSTIYF | TGTGCCAGCAGTGACGCACTGGGCTCTGGAAGCACCATATATTTT
TRBJ2-6 | . | TRBV6-1 | . | CASRNFYGANVLTF | TGTGCCAGCAGGAATTTCTACGGTGCCAACGTCCTGACTTTC
TRBJ2-6 | . | TRBV4-2 | many | CASSQDDRGRGGAGWANVLTF | TGTGCCAGCAGCCAAGATGACAGGGGGCGGGGGGGCGCTGGCTGGGCCAACGTCCTGACTTTC
TRBJ2-4 | . | TRBV13 | many | CASRSWALAKNIQYF | TGTGCCAGCAGGTCTTGGGCTTTAGCCAAAAACATTCAGTACTTC
TRBJ1-5 | TRBD1 | TRBV20-1 | many | CSAGDRDNQPQHF | TGCAGTGCTGGGGACAGGGACAATCAGCCCCAGCATTTT
TRBJ2-1 | TRBD2 | TRBV11-2 | many | CASNLEAAGGANEQFF | TGTGCCAGCAACTTAGAGGCCGCGGGGGGCGCAAATGAGCAGTTCTTC
TRBJ1-1 | . | TRBV28 | . | CASSPRKPGTEAFF | TGTGCCAGCAGTCCTCGGAAACCGGGCACTGAAGCTTTCTTT
TRBJ2-7 | . | TRBV10-3 | few | CAASRWLALLHYEQYF | TGTGCCGCATCTCGATGGTTGGCACTACTTCACTACGAGCAGTACTTC
TRBJ1-2 | . | TRBV6-1 | few | CASSESWGSYGYTF | TGTGCCAGCAGTGAAAGCTGGGGCAGCTATGGCTACACCTTC
TRBJ1-6 | . | TRBV20-1 | few | CSARGGGTYNSPLHF | TGCAGTGCTAGAGGGGGGGGGACCTATAATTCACCCCTCCACTTT
TRBJ1-1 | . | TRBV6-1 | few | CASIPPRVEAFF | TGTGCCAGCATCCCACCTAGGGTCGAAGCTTTCTTT
TRBJ1-5 | TRBD1 | TRBV20-1 | . | CSASGGQGAGQPQHF | TGCAGTGCTAGCGGGGGACAGGGGGCAGGTCAGCCCCAGCATTTT
TRBJ2-7 | TRBD2 | TRBV20-1 | . | CSAPPSGSSYEQYF | TGCAGTGCCCCACCTAGCGGGAGCTCCTACGAGCAGTACTTC
TRBJ2-3 | TRBD1 | TRBV29-1 | many | CSVPTGGIDTQYF | TGCAGCGTCCCGACAGGGGGCATAGATACGCAGTATTTT
TRBJ2-1 | . | TRBV12-5 | . | CASGFNEQFF | TGTGCTAGTGGTTTCAATGAGCAGTTCTTC
TRBJ1-4 | . | TRBV25-1 | many | CASSEYTTEEKLFF | TGTGCCAGCAGTGAATACACCACGGAGGAAAAACTGTTTTTT
TRBJ2-3 | . | TRBV7-9 | many | CASSLDGGDTDTQYF | TGTGCCAGCAGCTTAGATGGCGGAGACACAGATACGCAGTATTTT
TRBJ2-7 | . | TRBV30 | . | CAWSVSTLREQYF | TGTGCCTGGAGTGTAAGCACCCTTCGAGAGCAGTACTTC
TRBJ2-7 | TRBD2 | TRBV11-1 | . | CASSLARGASPGANTYEQYF | TGTGCCAGCAGCTTAGCGCGGGGGGCATCACCGGGAGCTAACACCTACGAGCAGTACTTC
TRBJ1-5 | . | TRBV28 | medium-sized | CASSYQRNQPQHF | TGTGCCAGCAGTTACCAGAGAAATCAGCCCCAGCATTTT
TRBJ2-7 | . | TRBV7-2 | medium-sized | CASSADSSRGSPTYEQYF | TGTGCCAGCAGCGCGGATTCCTCGAGGGGCTCCCCTACCTACGAGCAGTACTTC